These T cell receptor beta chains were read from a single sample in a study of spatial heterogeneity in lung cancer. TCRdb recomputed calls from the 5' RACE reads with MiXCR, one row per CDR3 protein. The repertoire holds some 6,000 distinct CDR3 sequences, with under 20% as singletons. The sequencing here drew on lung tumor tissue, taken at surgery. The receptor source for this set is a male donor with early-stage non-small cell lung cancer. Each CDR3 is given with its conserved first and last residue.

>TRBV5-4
CAVGVPRNIQYF
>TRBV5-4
CASSLGQDYEQYF
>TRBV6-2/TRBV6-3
CASSYDDLGTEAFF
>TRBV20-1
CSASSGQREKLFF
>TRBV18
CASSPGGGWQPQHF
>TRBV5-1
CASSLGDSPLNTEAFF
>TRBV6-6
CASSRKETQYF
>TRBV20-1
CSVPQRGGTDTQYF
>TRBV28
CASSLGTATYGYTF
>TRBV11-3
CASSWENTGELFF
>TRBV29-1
CSVPEGQGQETQYF
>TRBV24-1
CATSDPTGFQPQHF
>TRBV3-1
CASSQEHGRTEAFF
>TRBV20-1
CSARRTGDNSPLHF
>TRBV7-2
CASSLVSGGAGDTQYF
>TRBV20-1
CSAKVYTEAFF
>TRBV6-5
CASSYSRSYEQYF
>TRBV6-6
CASSMTDNYGYTF
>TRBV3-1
CASSQDERRNIYNEQFF
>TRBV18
CASSPGQLYGYTF
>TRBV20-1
CSARDDGDGAFF
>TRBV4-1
CASRGLVAYNEQFF
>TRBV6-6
CASSSQGGREQYF
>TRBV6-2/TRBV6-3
CASSGWTGAPSGANVLTF
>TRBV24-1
CATSDTGVKNTGELFF
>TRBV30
CAWSRSTDREKLFF
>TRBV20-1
CSYGAGTSGTDTQYF
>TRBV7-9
CASSFGGSDTDTQYF
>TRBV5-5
CASSLDSLYEQFF
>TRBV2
CASSITGGPYEQYF
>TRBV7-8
CASSLGPEQYF
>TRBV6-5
CASSPPLAGGKAQYF
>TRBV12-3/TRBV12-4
CASSRPGQGNNQPQHF
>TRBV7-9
CASSFGGELFF
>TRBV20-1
CSDPGRGSPLHF
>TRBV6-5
CASSYSSDTQYF
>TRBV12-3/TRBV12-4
CASSLSGTGRHEQYF
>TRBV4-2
CASSQGQGPNTEAFF
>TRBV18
CASSLGQGLVKNIQYF
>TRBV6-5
CASSPGGGYEQYF
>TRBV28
CASQWGTGANQPQHF
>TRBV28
CASSSAWTGQGYTF
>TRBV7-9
CASSFWTGPTNTEAFF
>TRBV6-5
CASRVTKQGHSPLHF
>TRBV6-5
CASRTPGQLYEQYF
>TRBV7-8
CASSETGGGAPGNEQFF
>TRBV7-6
CASSFTTGNQETQYF
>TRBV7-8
CASSSGTTSPLHF